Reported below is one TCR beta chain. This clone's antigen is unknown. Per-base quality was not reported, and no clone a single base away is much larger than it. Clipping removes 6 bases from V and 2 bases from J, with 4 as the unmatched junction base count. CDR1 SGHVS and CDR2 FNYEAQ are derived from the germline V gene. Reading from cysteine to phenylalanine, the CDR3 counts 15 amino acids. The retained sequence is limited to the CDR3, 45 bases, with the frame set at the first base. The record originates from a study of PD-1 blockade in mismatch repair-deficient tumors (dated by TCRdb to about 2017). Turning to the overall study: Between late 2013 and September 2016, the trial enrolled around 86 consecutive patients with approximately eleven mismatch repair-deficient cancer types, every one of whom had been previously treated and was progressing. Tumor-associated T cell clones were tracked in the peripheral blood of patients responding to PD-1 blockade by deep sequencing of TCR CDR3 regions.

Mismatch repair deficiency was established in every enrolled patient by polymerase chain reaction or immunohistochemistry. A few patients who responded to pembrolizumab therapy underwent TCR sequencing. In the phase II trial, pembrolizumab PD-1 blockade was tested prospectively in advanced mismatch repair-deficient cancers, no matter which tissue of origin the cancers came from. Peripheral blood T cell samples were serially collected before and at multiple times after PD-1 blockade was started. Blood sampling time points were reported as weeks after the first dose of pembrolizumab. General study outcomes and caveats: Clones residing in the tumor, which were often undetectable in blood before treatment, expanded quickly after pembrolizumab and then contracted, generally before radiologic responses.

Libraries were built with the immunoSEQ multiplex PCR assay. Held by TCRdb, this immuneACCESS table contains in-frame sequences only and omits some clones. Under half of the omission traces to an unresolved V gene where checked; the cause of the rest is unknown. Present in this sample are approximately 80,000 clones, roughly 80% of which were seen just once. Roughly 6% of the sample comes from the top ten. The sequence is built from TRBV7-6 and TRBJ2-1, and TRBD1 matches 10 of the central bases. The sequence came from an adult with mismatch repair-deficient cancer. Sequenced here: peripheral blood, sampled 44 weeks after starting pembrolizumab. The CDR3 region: CASRTGTGAYNEQFF. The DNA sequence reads TGTGCCAGCAGGACCGGGACAGGGGCCTACAATGAGCAGTTCTTC.